The 27 T cell receptor beta chains presented below share a single source sample, sequenced in a study of T-cell memory formation after mild COVID-19. In TCRdb, the 5' RACE reads were re-called with MiXCR into one record per CDR3 protein. The sample includes 100,000 to 150,000 distinct CDR3 sequences, about 6% of them seen just once. The sample was PBMCs or a T cell subset sorted from them (not recorded which). Receptor source: an adult woman who had mild COVID-19 (a few samples of this study predate the infection). Cell type and time point are not known.

The CDR3 region is CASSLTGGYTF. Here the CDR3 DNA reads TGTGCCAGCAGCTTAACGGGGGGCTACACCTTC. The rearrangement joins TRBV5-5 to TRBJ1-2; no clear D gene. The V end was cut by 2 bases, the J end by 8 bases, with 7 bases between. The CDR3 is 11 residues long. The germline CDR1 and CDR2 sequences are SGHKS and YYEKEE (reference sequence).

The J gene is TRBJ2-7, the V gene TRBV27; 9 bases match TRBD2. V trimming: 0 bases; J trimming: 2 bases; junction bases outside the gene matches: 2. Germline V gene data show CDR1 as MNHEY and CDR2 as SMNVEV (reference sequence). The CDR3 is 15 residues long. The CDR3: CASSLSTSGPYEQYF. CDR3 sequence (DNA): TGTGCCAGCAGTTTATCGACTAGCGGACCCTACGAGCAGTACTTC.

This chain joins TRBV6-6 and TRBJ1-1; D unresolved. The germline gives CDR1 MNHNY, CDR2 SVGAGI (reference sequence). V lost 8 bases to trimming and J lost 10 bases, with 14 bases between them. The CDR3 sequence is 11 residues long. The CDR3 DNA reads as TGTGCCAGCGGGGAACAGTGGGGAGCTTTCTTT. Amino acids: CASGEQWGAFF.

V usage is TRBV5-5 and J usage is TRBJ2-2; no clear D gene. The germline CDR1 and CDR2 sequences are SGHKS and YYEKEE (reference sequence). This CDR3 comprises 12 residues. V lost 3 bases and J lost 4, with 4 bases in between. DNA of the CDR3: TGTGCCAGCAGCTACGGCACCGGGGAGCTGTTTTTT. This codes for CASSYGTGELFF.

The chain carries TRBV6-1 and TRBJ1-1, with 8 bases lining up with TRBD1. V lost 2 bases and J lost 3; bases outside the gene matches: 5. This CDR3 is built from 15 residues. CDR1 is MNHNS and CDR2 is SASEGT in the germline V gene. This CDR3 reads CASSEYPRGHTEAFF. The CDR3 nucleotides are TGTGCCAGCAGTGAATACCCCAGGGGGCACACTGAAGCTTTCTTT.

This clonotype was seen ten or more times. V is TRBV6-5 and J is TRBJ2-5; D unresolved. V shed 0 bases and J shed 1 base, with 6 bases lying between them. Germline CDR1 MNHEY, CDR2 SVGAGI. The CDR3 has 14 amino acids. CDR3 region: CASSYSTSQETQYF. The CDR3, as DNA: TGTGCCAGCAGTTACTCGACTTCCCAAGAGACCCAGTACTTC.

This chain links TRBV11-3 with TRBJ1-1; the match to TRBD1 covers 10 bases. V shed 5 bases, J shed 4 bases, and the junction held 7 bases outside the gene matches. This CDR3 contains 15 residues. The V gene's germline CDR1 is SGHNT and CDR2 YENEEA. CDR3 sequence (DNA): TGTGCCAGCAGCCTGACAGGGGGCCGTGGCACTGAAGCTTTCTTT. It yields the protein CASSLTGGRGTEAFF.

This clonotype was seen ten or more times. The chain employs TRBV5-5 and TRBJ2-1; 7 bases line up with TRBD1. J gave up 7 bases and V 3 bases, and 25 bases lay outside the gene matches. CDR3 size: 20 residues. Germline V CDR1 and CDR2: SGHKS, YYEKEE (reference sequence). DNA of the CDR3: TGTGCCAGCAGCTCGCGACAGGGTCAATGGGAGTACGGTCAAGGGAATGAGCAGTTCTTC. The encoded protein is CASSSRQGQWEYGQGNEQFF.

This sequence joins TRBV5-1 and TRBJ2-5, with 7 bases identical to TRBD2. Trimming took 0 bases from V and 1 from J; bases not matched to a gene: 6. CDR1 and CDR2 from the germline V gene are SGHRS and YFSETQ. The CDR3 length is 16 residues. CDR3 residues: CASSLGAWGGQETQYF. As DNA, the CDR3 is TGCGCCAGCAGCTTGGGTGCCTGGGGGGGCCAAGAGACCCAGTACTTC.

CDR3 protein: CASSATGSPTSDNSPLHF. The CDR3 bases are TGTGCCAGCAGTGCGACAGGATCTCCCACCTCAGATAATTCACCCCTCCACTTT. This rearrangement joins TRBV6-8 to TRBJ1-6, with D maybe TRBD1 (6 bases). The CDR3 is 18 amino acids. Trimming took 5 bases from V and 5 from J, leaving 22 bases between them. Germline V gene lookup returns CDR1 MNHGY and CDR2 SAAAGT.

This clonotype was seen more than once but under ten times. CDR3 region: CASSITRAFRGQPQHF. Written as DNA, the CDR3 is TGTGCCAGTAGTATAACGAGGGCTTTTCGTGGGCAGCCCCAGCATTTT. The chain has TRBV19 and TRBJ1-5; no firm D call. The germline V gene encodes CDR1 LNHDA and CDR2 SQIVND (reference sequence). The CDR3 extends over 16 amino acids. V lost 2 bases and J lost 7, with 18 bases in between.

This clonotype was counted at least ten times. The rearrangement links TRBV4-1 to TRBJ2-7, with 7 bases aligning to TRBD1. J lost 4 bases, V lost 4 bases, and 25 bases had no gene match. Germline loops: CDR1 MGHRA, CDR2 YSYEKL. The CDR3 is made up of 20 amino acids. CDR3 amino acids: CASSLRRGRQGSSSEYEQYF. The CDR3, as DNA: TGCGCCAGCAGCCTAAGAAGGGGAAGACAGGGATCCTCCTCAGAATACGAGCAGTACTTC.

Many counts were recorded for this clonotype. This chain joins TRBV20-1 and TRBJ2-1; perhaps TRBD2 as D (6 bases). The V gene lost 3 bases and the J gene lost 4 bases, with 10 bases spanning the gap. The CDR3 consists of 13 residues. CDR1 and CDR2 from the germline V gene are DFQATT and SNEGSKA (reference sequence). This chain's CDR3 is CSARGGAYNEQFF. CDR3 bases: TGCAGTGCTAGGGGCGGGGCGTACAATGAGCAGTTCTTC.

This clonotype has only a few counts. V and J are TRBV20-1 and TRBJ2-5; TRBD1 aligns across 8 bases. Germline trimming cut 2 bases from V and 2 bases from J; bases unmatched to any gene: 7. The CDR3 loop spans 15 amino acids. CDR1 and CDR2 from the germline V gene are DFQATT and SNEGSKA (reference sequence). The CDR3 protein is CSARPPTGVQETQYF. CDR3 DNA sequence: TGCAGTGCTAGACCGCCGACAGGGGTACAAGAGACCCAGTACTTC.

The chain recombines TRBV12-3 or TRBV12-4 with TRBJ1-5, with D possibly matching TRBD1 (6 bases). This CDR3 region has 16 residues. With 6 bases removed from V and 4 bases from J, the gap between germline ends came to 19 bases. CDR3 in DNA: TGTGCCAGCAGAAAAGCGGGGAGGGGGGAAAATCAGCCCCAGCATTTT. It yields the protein CASRKAGRGENQPQHF.

This clonotype was seen more than once but under ten times. CDR3 sequence reads: CASSPTGASIRNEQFF. The CDR3 bases are TGTGCCAGCAGCCCAACTGGGGCTTCGATTCGGAATGAGCAGTTCTTC. The gene calls are TRBV7-9 and TRBJ2-1, with a tentative D call TRBD1 (5 bases). The germline gives CDR1 SEHNR, CDR2 FQNEAQ (reference sequence). This CDR3 spans 16 amino acids. V was trimmed by 5 bases and J by 7 bases, leaving 21 bases between them.

This chain joins TRBV7-3 and TRBJ2-2; D remains unclear. V gave up 4 bases and J gave up 7 bases, with 10 bases separating them. This CDR3 has 13 residues. Germline loops: CDR1 SGHTA, CDR2 FQGTGA. CDR3 bases: TGTGCCAGCAGCTCTGGTGGGGTCGGGGAGCTGTTTTTT. This encodes CASSSGGVGELFF.

This clonotype was seen only a few times. This rearrangement joins TRBV7-9 to TRBJ2-5, with D perhaps matching TRBD1 (6 bases). The germline CDR1 and CDR2 sequences are SEHNR and FQNEAQ (reference sequence). Deletions cut 5 bases from V and 1 base from J, with 14 bases between. The CDR3 extends over 15 amino acids. In nucleotides, the CDR3 is TGTGCCAGCAGCCCCGGGACAAGCCTCCAAGAGACCCAGTACTTC. Amino acids: CASSPGTSLQETQYF. The full variable domain, its missing parts supplied by reference TRBV7-9 and TRBJ2-5, is DTGVSQNPRHKITKRGQNVTFRCDPISEHNRLYWYRQTLGQGPEFLTYFQNEAQLEKSRLLSDRFSAERPKGSFSTLEIQRTEQGDSAMYLCASSPGTSLQETQYFGPGTRLLVL.

This clonotype was detected only a few times. This chain links TRBV27 with TRBJ2-5; D is undetermined. The CDR3 runs to 14 residues. V dropped 2 bases and J dropped 5 bases, with 12 bases sitting between them. Germline values: CDR1 MNHEY, CDR2 SMNVEV (reference sequence). For the CDR3, the DNA is TGTGCCAGCAGTTTAGGAGCCAAACCGGAGACCCAGTACTTC. Translation: CASSLGAKPETQYF.

The chain employs TRBV19 and TRBJ2-3; 7 bases are a match to TRBD1. CDR1 and CDR2 from the germline V gene are LNHDA and SQIVND (reference sequence). V lost 7 bases, J lost 0 bases, and 4 bases stayed unmatched. The CDR3 is 14 residues long. The CDR3 loop reads CASTNRGSTDTQYF. The CDR3 DNA is TGTGCCAGTACAAACAGGGGTAGCACAGATACGCAGTATTTT.

The sample holds many counts of this clonotype. The CDR3 loop is CASSWWGVQETQYF. The CDR3 DNA is TGCGCCAGCAGCTGGTGGGGGGTTCAAGAGACCCAGTACTTC. V gene TRBV5-1 combines with J gene TRBJ2-5, with D maybe TRBD2 (6 bases). Trimming left V 3 bases short and J 2 bases short, with 11 bases between. CDR3 length: 14 residues. In germline, CDR1 is SGHRS, CDR2 YFSETQ.

The V and J genes are TRBV6-5 and TRBJ1-4; a possible D gene is TRBD1 (5 bases). Deletions cut 4 bases from V and 14 bases from J, with 14 bases between. Germline assignment: CDR1 MNHEY and CDR2 SVGAGI. The CDR3 has 12 residues. CDR3 DNA sequence: TGTGCCAGCAGTTCACCCTCAGGGCGGCTGTTTTTT. Its protein is CASSSPSGRLFF.

This clonotype was detected ten times or more. This rearrangement joins TRBV5-1 to TRBJ2-3; 10 bases are a match to TRBD1. The J segment lost 4 bases and the V segment lost 4 bases, leaving 9 bases of the junction unmatched. The V gene's germline CDR1 is SGHRS and CDR2 YFSETQ. This CDR3 region has 16 residues. The CDR3 loop is CASSVSLGTGADTQYF. CDR3 in DNA: TGCGCCAGCAGCGTGAGTCTCGGGACAGGGGCAGATACGCAGTATTTT. The variable domain in full, completed from reference TRBV5-1 and TRBJ2-3, reads KAGVTQTPRYLIKTRGQQVTLSCSPISGHRSVSWYQQTPGQGLQFLFEYFSETQRNKGNFPGRFSGRQFSNSRSEMNVSTLELGDSALYLCASSVSLGTGADTQYFGPGTRLTVL.

The CDR3 sequence is CASSLETSGGAPNEQFF. For the CDR3, the DNA is TGTGCCAGCAGCTTGGAGACTAGCGGGGGGGCACCAAATGAGCAGTTCTTC. This chain connects TRBV5-5 to TRBJ2-1, with 14 bases lining up with TRBD2. Germline CDR1 reads SGHKS; CDR2 reads YYEKEE (reference sequence). CDR3 length: 17 amino acids. V shed 0 bases, J shed 7 bases, and the junction held 6 bases outside the gene matches.

The table lists this clonotype with many counts. V gene TRBV24-1 combines with J gene TRBJ2-7, with D perhaps TRBD1 (6 bases). V was cut by 9 bases and J by 5 bases, with 10 bases left in between. The CDR3 has 11 residues. Per germline, CDR1 KGHDR and CDR2 SFDVKD. The CDR3 coding sequence is TGTGCCACCCAACAGGGCCACGAGCAGTACTTC. Protein: CATQQGHEQYF.

The chain combines TRBV7-2 with TRBJ1-1, with a possible D match to TRBD1 (5 bases). The CDR3 runs 15 residues. Trimming removed 2 bases from V and 6 bases from J, with 16 bases in between. Germline values: CDR1 SGHTA, CDR2 FQGNSA. The CDR3 protein is CASSLMGRGVAEAFF. Written as DNA, the CDR3 is TGTGCCAGCAGCTTAATGGGGAGGGGTGTTGCTGAAGCTTTCTTT. Using reference TRBV7-2 and TRBJ1-1 for the parts outside the CDR3, the full variable domain is GAGVSQSPSNKVTEKGKDVELRCDPISGHTALYWYRQSLGQGLEFLIYFQGNSAPDKSGLPSDRFSAERTGGSVSTLTIQRTQQEDSAVYLCASSLMGRGVAEAFFGQGTRLTVV.

This clonotype has just a few counts. The chain uses TRBV7-9 and TRBJ1-4; D is undetermined. With 5 bases removed from V and 8 bases from J, the gap between germline ends came to 18 bases. The CDR3 runs to 15 residues. Germline values: CDR1 SEHNR, CDR2 FQNEAQ (reference sequence). CDR3 residues: CASSPKRLGGEKLFF. The CDR3 DNA sequence: TGTGCCAGCAGCCCCAAGAGGTTGGGCGGCGAAAAACTGTTTTTT.